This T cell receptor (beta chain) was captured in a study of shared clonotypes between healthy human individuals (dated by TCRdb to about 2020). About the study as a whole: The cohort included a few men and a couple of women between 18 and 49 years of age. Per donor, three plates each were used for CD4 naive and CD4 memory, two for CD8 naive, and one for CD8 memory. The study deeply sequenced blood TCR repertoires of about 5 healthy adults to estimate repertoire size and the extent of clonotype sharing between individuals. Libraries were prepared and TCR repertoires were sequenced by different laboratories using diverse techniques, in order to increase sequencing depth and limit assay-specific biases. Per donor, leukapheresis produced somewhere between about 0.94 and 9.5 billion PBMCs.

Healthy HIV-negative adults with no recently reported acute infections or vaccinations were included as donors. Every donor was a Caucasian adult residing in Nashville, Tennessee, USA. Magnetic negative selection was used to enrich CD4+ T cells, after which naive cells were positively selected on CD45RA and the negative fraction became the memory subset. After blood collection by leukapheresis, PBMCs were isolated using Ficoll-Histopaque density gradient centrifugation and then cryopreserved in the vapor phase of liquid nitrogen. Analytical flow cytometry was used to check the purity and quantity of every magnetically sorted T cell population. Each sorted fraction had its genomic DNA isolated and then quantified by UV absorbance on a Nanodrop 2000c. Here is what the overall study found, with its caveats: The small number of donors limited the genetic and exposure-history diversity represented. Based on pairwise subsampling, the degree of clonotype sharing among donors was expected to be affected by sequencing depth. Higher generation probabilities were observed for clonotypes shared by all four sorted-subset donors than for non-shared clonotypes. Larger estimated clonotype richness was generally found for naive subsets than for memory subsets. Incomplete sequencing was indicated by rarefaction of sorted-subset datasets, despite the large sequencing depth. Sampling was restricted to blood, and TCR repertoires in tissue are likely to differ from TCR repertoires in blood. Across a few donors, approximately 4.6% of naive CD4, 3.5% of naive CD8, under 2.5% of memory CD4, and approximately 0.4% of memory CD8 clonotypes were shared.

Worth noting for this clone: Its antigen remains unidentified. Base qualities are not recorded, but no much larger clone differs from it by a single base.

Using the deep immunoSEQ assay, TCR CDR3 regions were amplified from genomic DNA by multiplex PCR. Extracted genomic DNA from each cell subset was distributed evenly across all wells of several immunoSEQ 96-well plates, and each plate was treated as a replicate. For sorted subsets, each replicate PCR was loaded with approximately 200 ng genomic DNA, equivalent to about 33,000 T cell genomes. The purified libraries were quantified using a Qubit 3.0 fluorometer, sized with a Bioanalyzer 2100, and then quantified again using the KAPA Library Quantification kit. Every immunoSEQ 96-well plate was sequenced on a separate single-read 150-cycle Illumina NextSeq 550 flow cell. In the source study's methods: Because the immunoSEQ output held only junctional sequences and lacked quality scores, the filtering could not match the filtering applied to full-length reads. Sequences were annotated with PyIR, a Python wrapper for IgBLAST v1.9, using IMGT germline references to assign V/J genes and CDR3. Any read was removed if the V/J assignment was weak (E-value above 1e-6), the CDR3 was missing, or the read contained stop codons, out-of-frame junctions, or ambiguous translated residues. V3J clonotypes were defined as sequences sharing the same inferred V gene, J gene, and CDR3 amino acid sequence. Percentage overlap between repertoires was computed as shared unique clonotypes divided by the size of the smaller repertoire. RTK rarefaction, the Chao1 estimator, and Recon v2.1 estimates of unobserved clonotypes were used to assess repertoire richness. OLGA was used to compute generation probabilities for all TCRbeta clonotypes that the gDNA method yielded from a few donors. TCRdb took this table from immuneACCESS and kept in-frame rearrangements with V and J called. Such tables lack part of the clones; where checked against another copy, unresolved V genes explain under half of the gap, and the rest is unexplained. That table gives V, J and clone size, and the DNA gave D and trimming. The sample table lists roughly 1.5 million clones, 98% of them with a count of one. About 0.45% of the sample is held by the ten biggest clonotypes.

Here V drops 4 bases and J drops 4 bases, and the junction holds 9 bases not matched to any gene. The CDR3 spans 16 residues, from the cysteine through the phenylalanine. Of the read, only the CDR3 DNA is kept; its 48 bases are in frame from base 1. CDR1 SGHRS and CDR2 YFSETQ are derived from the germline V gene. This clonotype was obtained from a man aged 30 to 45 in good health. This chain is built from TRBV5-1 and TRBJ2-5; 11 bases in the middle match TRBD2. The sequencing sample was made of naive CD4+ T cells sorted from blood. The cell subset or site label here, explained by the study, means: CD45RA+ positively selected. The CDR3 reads CASSTTLAGGGETQYF. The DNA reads TGCGCCAGCAGCACTACCCTAGCGGGAGGCGGAGAGACCCAGTACTTC. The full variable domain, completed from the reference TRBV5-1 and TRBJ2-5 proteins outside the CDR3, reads KAGVTQTPRYLIKTRGQQVTLSCSPISGHRSVSWYQQTPGQGLQFLFEYFSETQRNKGNFPGRFSGRQFSNSRSEMNVSTLELGDSALYLCASSTTLAGGGETQYFGPGTRLLVL.